These T cell receptor beta chains were read from a single sample in a study of cytomegalovirus exposure and HLA in healthy donors. Repertoires were generated with immunoSEQ multiplex PCR, while TCRdb's copy carries only in-frame clones and drops some. Of 55,000 to 80,000 clones in the sample, roughly 65% were seen once. The sequenced sample was PBMCs. The source is a woman aged 30 to 39 in good health and CMV-seronegative. Both conserved end residues are part of each CDR3. The order of the fields is clone size, D gene, J gene, V gene, CDR3 length, CDR3 protein, CDR3 DNA. The D gene is left open where the match is weak. Clone size, where shown, is once, few, many, or a class for clones that have expanded.

>.|TRBD2|TRBJ2-5|TRBV7-3|16
CASSLASGTSEETQYF
TGTGCCAGCAGCTTAGCCTCTGGGACTAGCGAAGAGACCCAGTACTTC
>.|TRBD1|TRBJ2-1|TRBV4-3|17
CASSPPGQGRSYNEQFF
TGCGCCAGCAGCCCCCCCGGACAGGGGAGAAGCTACAATGAGCAGTTCTTC
>.|.|TRBJ2-7|TRBV6-5|13
CASSYAQGYEQYF
TGTGCCAGCAGTTACGCCCAGGGCTACGAGCAGTACTTC
>few|.|TRBJ1-1|TRBV21-1|16
CASSKEGTSSNTEAFF
TGTGCCAGCAGCAAAGAAGGGACTTCTAGCAACACTGAAGCTTTCTTT
>.|.|TRBJ1-2|TRBV5-4|14
CASNPHHEGYGYTF
TGTGCCAGCAACCCCCACCACGAGGGCTATGGCTACACCTTC
>.|.|TRBJ1-1|TRBV4-1|15
CASSQDFRAGGSAFF
TGCGCCAGCAGCCAAGATTTTAGGGCGGGGGGTAGTGCTTTCTTT
>once|TRBD1|TRBJ1-1|TRBV7-8|17
CASSLARTGPMNTEAFF
TGTGCCAGCAGCTTAGCTCGGACAGGGCCTATGAACACTGAAGCTTTCTTT
>.|.|TRBJ2-1|TRBV2|15
CASSVTARGSTEQFF
TGTGCCAGCAGCGTTACGGCCAGGGGCAGCACTGAGCAGTTCTTC
>.|TRBD2|TRBJ2-5|TRBV9|13
CASSGLAGETQYF
TGTGCCAGCAGCGGATTAGCGGGGGAGACCCAGTACTTC
>.|.|TRBJ2-1|TRBV6-1|14
CASSELTRYNEQFF
TGTGCCAGCAGTGAATTGACTCGCTACAATGAGCAGTTCTTC
>.|.|TRBJ1-1|TRBV27|14
CASSSLAGNTEAFF
TGTGCCAGCAGCTCCTTGGCAGGGAACACTGAAGCTTTCTTT
>.|.|TRBJ1-1|TRBV9|15
CASSAGGGENTEAFF
TGTGCCAGCAGCGCTGGGGGGGGAGAGAACACTGAAGCTTTCTTT
>.|TRBD2|TRBJ2-3|TRBV30|15
CAWRLRSGVTDTQYF
TGTGCCTGGAGGCTGCGTAGCGGGGTCACAGATACGCAGTATTTT
>.|.|TRBJ2-1|TRBV14|15
CASSGRWAGWDEQFF
TGTGCCAGCAGCGGACGGTGGGCAGGGTGGGATGAGCAGTTCTTC
>once|TRBD1|TRBJ1-1|TRBV2|14
CASSWTGPNTEAFF
TGTGCCAGCAGTTGGACAGGGCCAAACACTGAAGCTTTCTTT
>.|.|TRBJ2-5|TRBV4-1|14
CASSQGQIQETQYF
TGCGCCAGCAGCCAAGGCCAGATCCAAGAGACCCAGTACTTC
>.|.|TRBJ1-5|TRBV30|13
CAWSEGGARPQHF
TGTGCCTGGAGTGAGGGGGGGGCGAGGCCCCAGCATTTT
>.|.|TRBJ1-4|TRBV30|13
CAWSKGRDEKLFF
TGTGCCTGGAGCAAGGGGCGAGATGAAAAACTGTTTTTT
>few|.|TRBJ1-1|TRBV14|12
CASSLSNTEAFF
TGTGCCAGCAGCCTATCGAACACTGAAGCTTTCTTT
>.|.|TRBJ2-7|TRBV5-1|15
CASSLDPGGSYEQYF
TGCGCCAGCAGCTTGGACCCCGGGGGATCCTACGAGCAGTACTTC
>once|TRBD2|TRBJ2-1|TRBV4-2|17
CASSQDYGASGGNEQFF
TGTGCCAGCAGCCAAGATTATGGGGCTAGCGGGGGTAATGAGCAGTTCTTC
>few|.|TRBJ1-4|TRBV15|17
CATSRDRFGTRNEKLFF
TGTGCCACCAGCAGAGATCGGTTTGGGACACGTAATGAAAAACTGTTTTTT
>.|.|TRBJ1-1|TRBV5-5|14
CASSLWAFDPEAFF
TGTGCCAGCAGCTTGTGGGCCTTCGACCCTGAAGCTTTCTTT
>.|TRBD1|TRBJ1-3|TRBV5-5|15
CASSLQGGSGNTIYF
TGTGCCAGCAGCTTACAGGGGGGCTCTGGAAACACCATATATTTT
>few|TRBD2|TRBJ2-1|TRBV5-4|13
CASNIGLADEQFF
TGTGCCAGCAACATCGGACTAGCGGATGAGCAGTTCTTC
>.|TRBD2|TRBJ2-1|TRBV4-1|16
CASSQDLAGGMGEQFF
TGCGCCAGCAGCCAAGATCTAGCGGGGGGGATGGGTGAGCAGTTCTTC
>.|TRBD2|TRBJ2-3|TRBV7-3|16
CASSPRIAGGPDTQYF
TGTGCCAGCAGCCCGCGAATAGCGGGGGGGCCTGATACGCAGTATTTT
>few|TRBD1|TRBJ1-5|TRBV7-8|15
CASSLRAGGYQPQHF
TGTGCCAGCAGCTTAAGGGCAGGGGGGTATCAGCCCCAGCATTTT
>few|TRBD2|TRBJ2-1|TRBV29-1|15
CSVVAGGGSYNEQFF
TGCAGCGTTGTCGCGGGCGGGGGTTCCTACAATGAGCAGTTCTTC
>.|TRBD1|TRBJ1-2|TRBV28|14
CASGTGQGAYGYTF
TGTGCCAGCGGAACAGGACAGGGGGCCTATGGCTACACCTTC
>.|TRBD1|TRBJ1-2|TRBV2|12
CASSRQGYGYTF
TGTGCCAGCAGTCGACAGGGATATGGCTACACCTTC
>.|TRBD1|TRBJ1-1|TRBV9|16
CASSGGTGGPNTEAFF
TGTGCCAGCAGCGGGGGGACAGGGGGCCCGAACACTGAAGCTTTCTTT
>few|TRBD1|TRBJ1-1|TRBV5-1|14
CASSWGQGDTEAFF
TGCGCCAGCAGCTGGGGACAGGGGGACACTGAAGCTTTCTTT
>once|TRBD1|TRBJ1-4|TRBV19|14
CASSEQGEDEKLFF
TGTGCCAGTAGTGAACAGGGGGAGGATGAAAAACTGTTTTTT
>.|TRBD2|TRBJ2-3|TRBV11-3|16
CASSYRTSGGTDTQYF
TGTGCCAGCAGCTACCGGACTAGCGGGGGCACAGATACGCAGTATTTT
>.|.|TRBJ1-1|TRBV11-2|12
CASSLSGTKAFF
TGTGCCAGCAGCTTATCGGGGACAAAAGCTTTCTTT
>medium-sized|TRBD1|TRBJ1-4|TRBV4-1|14
CASSQGTGEEKLFF
TGCGCCAGCAGCCAGGGGACAGGGGAAGAAAAACTGTTTTTT
>.|TRBD2|TRBJ2-1|TRBV7-3|12
CASSFGTKEQFF
TGTGCCAGCAGCTTCGGGACTAAAGAGCAGTTCTTC
>.|TRBD1|TRBJ2-7|TRBV2|14
CASSEDRGRDEQYF
TGTGCCAGCAGTGAAGACAGGGGGAGAGACGAGCAGTACTTC
>.|.|TRBJ2-7|TRBV6-1|17
CASSERFFEYGGYEQYF
TGTGCCAGCAGTGAAAGATTCTTTGAGTACGGTGGCTACGAGCAGTACTTC
>.|.|TRBJ2-2|TRBV30|15
CAPKGGRARHRGAVF
TGTGCCCCGAAGGGGGGGCGGGCACGACACCGGGGAGCTGTTTTT
>.|.|TRBJ2-3|TRBV9|15
CASSLLGLGEDTQYF
TGTGCCAGCAGCCTCTTGGGACTGGGAGAAGATACGCAGTATTTT
>.|.|TRBJ1-6|TRBV5-6|15
CASSPLGGGNSPLHF
TGTGCCAGCAGTCCGTTGGGGGGAGGGAATTCACCCCTCCACTTT
>.|TRBD2|TRBJ2-3|TRBV11-3|16
CASSLELAGGTDTQYF
TGTGCCAGCAGCTTAGAACTAGCGGGAGGCACAGATACGCAGTATTTT
>.|.|TRBJ2-2|TRBV6-5|14
CASRPGQNTGELFF
TGTGCCAGCAGGCCGGGACAGAACACCGGGGAGCTGTTTTTT
>.|TRBD2|TRBJ2-3|TRBV7-3|17
CASSLTASGGREDTQYF
TGTGCCAGCAGCTTAACAGCTAGCGGGGGGCGGGAAGATACGCAGTATTTT
>.|.|TRBJ1-1|TRBV5-1|14
CASSLERPGTEAFF
TGCGCCAGCAGCTTGGAGAGGCCGGGCACTGAAGCTTTCTTT
>.|TRBD1|TRBJ1-2|TRBV5-5|14
CASSLDRGLYGYTF
TGTGCCAGCAGCTTGGACAGGGGGCTCTATGGCTACACCTTC
>.|.|TRBJ2-3|TRBV5-4|17
CASSFEFAGQPTDTQYF
TGTGCCAGCAGCTTCGAGTTCGCGGGACAGCCAACGGATACGCAGTATTTT
>.|.|TRBJ1-5|TRBV2|14
CASSVGQGNQPQHF
TGTGCCAGCAGTGTTGGGCAGGGGAATCAGCCCCAGCATTTT
>.|TRBD1|TRBJ1-1|TRBV10-2|13
CAAKGQGSAEAFF
TGCGCCGCCAAAGGACAGGGGTCCGCTGAAGCTTTCTTT
>.|.|TRBJ1-1|TRBV6-5|16
CASSYGGGGANTEAFF
TGTGCCAGCAGTTACGGTGGCGGGGGGGCAAACACTGAAGCTTTCTTT
>.|TRBD1|TRBJ2-7|TRBV6-5|12
CASAGQGYEQYF
TGTGCCAGCGCGGGACAGGGGTACGAGCAGTACTTC
>.|.|TRBJ2-2|TRBV7-6|12
CAGRGVTGELFF
TGTGCCGGGAGGGGGGTGACCGGGGAGCTGTTTTTT